One and the same sample provided the 28 T cell receptor beta chains below, sequenced in a study of blood T cell repertoires in COVID-19. Profiled with immunoSEQ multiplex PCR; TCRdb holds only in-frame clones, not every one. The repertoire holds about 170,000 clones, with 65% to 85% as singletons. The source material was peripheral blood. The receptors derive from a man between 65 and 85 years old with active or convalescent COVID-19.

The V call is TRBV27, the J call TRBJ2-3; 7 bases align to TRBD2. The CDR3 loop spans 14 amino acids. J lost 4 bases, V lost 2 bases, and 3 bases had no gene match. Germline CDR1 and CDR2: MNHEY and SMNVEV (reference sequence). CDR3 DNA: TGTGCCAGCAGTTTAATGGCGGGAGCAGATACGCAGTATTTT. This encodes CASSLMAGADTQYF.

The chain employs TRBV28 and TRBJ1-3; D perhaps matches TRBD1 (5 bases). With 4 bases removed from V and 3 bases from J, the gap between germline ends came to 7 bases. The CDR3 is 13 residues long. CDR1 is MDHEN and CDR2 is SYDVKM in the germline V gene. CDR3 DNA: TGTGCCAGCAGTTCAGGGAATGGAAACACCATATATTTT. It yields the protein CASSSGNGNTIYF.

The V gene is TRBV30, the J gene TRBJ2-2, with 11 bases lining up with TRBD2. This CDR3 region has 15 residues. V gave up 5 bases and J gave up 6 bases; unmatched junction bases: 8. Per the germline V gene, CDR1 is GTSNPN and CDR2 is SVGIG (reference sequence). This CDR3 is CAWLTGTSGAGELFF. The CDR3 DNA is TGTGCCTGGCTCACCGGGACTAGCGGTGCCGGGGAGCTGTTTTTT.

The chain carries TRBV15 and TRBJ1-3; D is ambiguous. From germline, CDR1 is LNHNV and CDR2 YYDKDF (reference sequence). The germline V and J ends were trimmed by 0 bases and 0 bases, with 9 bases remaining between them. The CDR3 has 16 residues. Written as DNA, the CDR3 is TGTGCCACCAGCAGAGAGGTTAAGAGCTCTGGAAACACCATATATTTT. Translation gives CATSREVKSSGNTIYF. The complete variable domain, with remaining parts taken from reference TRBV15 and TRBJ1-3, reads DAMVIQNPRYQVTQFGKPVTLSCSQTLNHNVMYWYQQKSSQAPKLLFHYYDKDFNNEADTPDNFQSRRPNTSFCFLDIRSPGLGDTAMYLCATSREVKSSGNTIYFGEGSWLTVV.

The V gene is TRBV27, the J gene TRBJ1-1; 9 nucleotides align to TRBD1. The CDR3 runs 17 residues. Germline trimming cut 4 bases from V and 7 bases from J; bases unmatched to any gene: 16. Germline CDR1 is MNHEY and CDR2 is SMNVEV (reference sequence). CDR3 nucleotides: TGTGCCAGCAGTTCATACTCCGGGACAGGGTCTTGGTATGAAGCTTTCTTT. This sequence encodes CASSSYSGTGSWYEAFF.

This chain uses TRBV7-2 with TRBJ1-2; D is uncertain. The V end lost 1 base, the J end lost 7 bases, and 16 bases lay between the germline ends. The V gene's germline CDR1 is SGHTA and CDR2 FQGNSA. CDR3 length equals 15 residues. In nucleotides, the CDR3 is TGTGCCAGCAGCTTAGTTAGGGTCGGGATGGGTGGCTACACCTTC. Encoded protein: CASSLVRVGMGGYTF.

The chain recombines TRBV7-2 with TRBJ1-1, with 8 bases lining up with TRBD1. Per germline, CDR1 SGHTA and CDR2 FQGNSA. This CDR3 is 14 amino acids long. V gave up 5 bases and J gave up 4 bases; unmatched junction bases: 6. DNA for the CDR3: TGTGCCAGCAGCCAAGACAGGGGCGGCACTGAAGCTTTCTTT. Translated, it gives CASSQDRGGTEAFF.

The chain joins TRBV5-1 to TRBJ1-1; 7 positions match TRBD1. This CDR3 is built from 15 residues. V lost 4 bases, J lost 10 bases, and 16 bases stayed unmatched. Germline V lookup: CDR1 SGHRS, CDR2 YFSETQ. The CDR3 here is CASSGGTAVDPVAFF. The CDR3, as DNA: TGCGCCAGCAGCGGAGGGACAGCGGTGGATCCGGTAGCTTTCTTT.

The rearrangement links TRBV29-1 to TRBJ2-7, with D unclear. The CDR3 contains 14 residues. V lost 6 bases and J lost 5, with 20 bases in between. The germline CDR1 and CDR2 sequences are SQVTM and ANQGSEA. The CDR3 coding sequence is TGCAGCGTGCAAGTGACCGGAGCTCTCCACGAGCAGTACTTC. This translates into CSVQVTGALHEQYF.

The chain employs TRBV7-3 and TRBJ2-3, with a possible D match to TRBD2 (5 bases). CDR3 length: 18 residues. Germline assignment: CDR1 SGHTA and CDR2 FQGTGA. V was clipped by 1 base and J by 2 bases, with 19 bases between them. CDR3 residues: CASSLSPGVGFSTDTQYF. The CDR3 nucleotides read TGTGCCAGCAGCTTAAGCCCCGGGGTTGGGTTTTCCACAGATACGCAGTATTTT.

The rearrangement links TRBV30 to TRBJ2-4, with D possibly being TRBD2 (5 bases). V gave up 5 bases and J gave up 2 bases, with 16 bases separating them. Germline lookup yields CDR1 GTSNPN and CDR2 SVGIG (reference sequence). The CDR3 consists of 15 residues. The CDR3, as DNA: TGTGCCTGGGATGCTGGGCCGGGAACCAAAAACATTCAGTACTTC. Its translation: CAWDAGPGTKNIQYF.

V is TRBV27 and J is TRBJ2-7; 9 positions match TRBD2. Germline loops: CDR1 MNHEY, CDR2 SMNVEV (reference sequence). This CDR3 has 14 residues. Unmatched junction bases numbered 12, after V lost 8 bases and J lost 7 bases. CDR3 nucleotides: TGTGCCAGCGGGTATCTAGCGGGACTCGGGGAGCAGTACTTC. Translating gives CASGYLAGLGEQYF.

To note about this clone: Other nucleotide sequences in the sample specify the same CDR3. The V gene is TRBV19, the J gene TRBJ2-7, with 10 bases that match TRBD1. The CDR3 runs to 16 residues. V was pared by 7 bases and J by 0 bases, with 9 bases of the junction left unmatched. In germline, CDR1 is LNHDA, CDR2 SQIVND (reference sequence). The CDR3 here is CASTPGTGESSYEQYF. The CDR3 nucleotides read TGTGCCAGTACCCCCGGGACAGGGGAAAGCTCCTACGAGCAGTACTTC.

The J gene is TRBJ1-2, the V gene TRBV29-1, with TRBD1 matching 7 bases. CDR3 length: 13 amino acids. V shed 3 bases, J shed 2 bases, and the junction held 3 bases outside the gene matches. Germline V gene data show CDR1 as SQVTM and CDR2 as ANQGSEA. CDR3 sequence reads: CSVDNRGNYGYTF. The CDR3 region has the DNA TGCAGCGTTGACAACAGGGGAAACTATGGCTACACCTTC.

This chain joins TRBV20-1 and TRBJ2-7; 10 bases agree with TRBD2. J lost 5 bases, V lost 3 bases, and 4 bases had no gene match. Germline CDR1 reads DFQATT; CDR2 reads SNEGSKA (reference sequence). This CDR3 contains 13 residues. CDR3 bases: TGCAGTGCTAGTAGCGGGGGGATCAACGAGCAGTACTTC. The encoded protein is CSASSGGINEQYF.

V usage is TRBV19 and J usage is TRBJ2-2; TRBD1 matches at 8 bases. Trimming took 3 bases from V and 6 from J; bases not matched to a gene: 9. Germline CDR1 reads LNHDA; CDR2 reads SQIVND (reference sequence). This CDR3 is 16 amino acids long. This CDR3 reads CASSMSDRVNAGELFF. Here the CDR3 DNA reads TGTGCCAGTAGTATGTCGGACAGGGTTAACGCCGGGGAGCTGTTTTTT.

The chain uses TRBV2 and TRBJ1-1, with TRBD1 as a possible D gene (5 bases). CDR1 is SNHLY, CDR2 FYNNEI, per germline. The length of the CDR3 is 14 residues. Trimming removed 3 bases at V and 5 bases at J, with 13 bases between. CDR3 in DNA: TGTGCCAGCAGTGATTCCGGGGGTCGAACTGAAGCTTTCTTT. Encoded protein: CASSDSGGRTEAFF.

The rearrangement uses TRBV6-4 and TRBJ2-3; 10 bases are a match to TRBD1. CDR3 size: 15 residues. CDR1 and CDR2 (germline): MRHNA, SNTAGT. V dropped 2 bases and J dropped 6; count of bases not matched to a gene: 5. The CDR3 sequence is CASSDGTGETDTQYF. CDR3 nucleotides: TGTGCCAGCAGTGACGGGACAGGGGAGACGGATACGCAGTATTTT.

This chain connects TRBV7-2 to TRBJ1-3; D is possibly TRBD1 (5 bases). Germline V gene data show CDR1 as SGHTA and CDR2 as FQGNSA. Trimming pared 5 bases from V and 2 bases from J, leaving 10 bases between. This CDR3 region has 14 residues. The CDR3 region has the DNA TGTGCCAGCAGCCAAGACAGTCCTGGAAACACCATATATTTT. Translated: CASSQDSPGNTIYF.

This chain links TRBV11-2 with TRBJ2-1, with D possibly being TRBD2 (5 bases). Trimming left V 2 bases short and J 0 bases short, with 20 bases between. Germline values: CDR1 SGHAT, CDR2 FQNNGV. The CDR3 contains 19 residues. Here the CDR3 DNA reads TGTGCCAGCAGCTTATCCCGAATGAAGCGGCAGAGCTCCTACAATGAGCAGTTCTTC. Translation: CASSLSRMKRQSSYNEQFF.

The V gene is TRBV7-9, the J gene TRBJ1-5, with a tentative D call TRBD1 (5 bases). V was pared by 3 bases and J by 2 bases, with 8 bases between. Germline lookup yields CDR1 SEHNR and CDR2 FQNEAQ (reference sequence). The length of the CDR3 is 14 residues. The chain's CDR3 is CASSLEGGNQPQHF. CDR3 bases: TGTGCCAGCAGCTTGGAAGGGGGCAATCAGCCCCAGCATTTT.

V usage is TRBV2 and J usage is TRBJ2-7; D is undetermined. Per germline, CDR1 SNHLY and CDR2 FYNNEI. V lost 4 bases and J 0 bases, leaving 4 bases between the germline ends. The length of the CDR3 is 12 residues. The CDR3, as DNA: TGTGCCAGCAGTGGACACTCCTACGAGCAGTACTTC. Residues: CASSGHSYEQYF.

The V gene is TRBV7-9, the J gene TRBJ2-1; D is ambiguous. Germline CDR1 and CDR2: SEHNR and FQNEAQ (reference sequence). This CDR3 has 13 amino acids. V dropped 3 bases and J dropped 5 bases, with 8 bases sitting between them. The CDR3 nucleotides are TGTGCCAGCAGCTTTCTGTACAACAATGAGCAGTTCTTC. This gives the protein CASSFLYNNEQFF.

This sequence joins TRBV29-1 and TRBJ1-1; D not certain. This CDR3 has 11 amino acids. Germline V gene lookup returns CDR1 SQVTM and CDR2 ANQGSEA. The ends were cut back, 7 bases at V and 5 bases at J, with 11 bases in the middle. CDR3 region: CSALEGTEAFF. CDR3 nucleotide sequence: TGCAGCGCCCTGGAGGGTACTGAAGCTTTCTTT.

J is TRBJ1-1 and V is TRBV5-4; D unclear. Per germline, CDR1 SGHNT and CDR2 YYREEE (reference sequence). The V end was cut by 4 bases, the J end by 3 bases, with 16 bases between. The CDR3 length is 15 residues. CDR3 protein: CASSRSSQRYTEAFF. In nucleotides, the CDR3 is TGTGCCAGCAGCCGGTCCTCTCAGAGGTACACTGAAGCTTTCTTT.

The chain has TRBV5-5 and TRBJ2-5; D remains ambiguous. The length of the CDR3 is 14 residues. Trimming left V 2 bases short and J 5 bases short, with 13 bases between. The germline V gene encodes CDR1 SGHKS and CDR2 YYEKEE (reference sequence). The CDR3 sequence is CASSFPAVRETQYF. CDR3 coding DNA: TGTGCCAGCAGCTTCCCAGCCGTCAGGGAGACCCAGTACTTC.

This chain connects TRBV10-3 to TRBJ1-5, with 12 bases matching TRBD1. This CDR3 region has 16 residues. V was pared by 8 bases and J by 6 bases, with 11 bases of the junction left unmatched. From germline, CDR1 is ENHRY and CDR2 SYGVKD. This chain's CDR3 is CAIARSGQGASQPQHF. The CDR3 nucleotides are TGTGCCATCGCGCGGTCGGGACAGGGGGCTAGTCAGCCCCAGCATTTT.

This chain connects TRBV3-1 (or the pseudogene TRBV3-2) to TRBJ2-3, with 8 nucleotides matching TRBD1. The CDR3 extends over 16 amino acids. CDR1 LGHDT and CDR2 YNNKEL come from the germline V gene (reference sequence). The V and J ends lost 0 bases and 1 base, in that order; junction bases with no gene match: 3. The CDR3 DNA sequence: TGTGCCAGCAGCCAAGACCCGACAGGGGGCACAGATACGCAGTATTTT. It codes for CASSQDPTGGTDTQYF.